These 8 T cell receptor beta chains share one sample of origin, sequenced in a study of Ad26.COV2.S vaccination and SARS-CoV-2 variants (dated by TCRdb to 2020 to 2023). The protocol used for the library was the immunoSEQ multiplex PCR assay. TCRdb took over this immuneACCESS table, retaining in-frame rearrangements with V and J assigned. Such tables are incomplete; in checked studies, under half of the missing clones stem from an unresolved V gene, and the remainder is unexplained. Within this sample are 150,000 to 200,000 clones, with around 88% of them counted one time only. Clones ranked in the top ten supply 5% to 7% of the sample. Reading the label with the study, this specimen's time point is: individuals recovered from natural SARS-CoV-2 infection. The sample was peripheral blood, taken after recovery from COVID-19. These receptors were collected from a human donor who had recovered from COVID-19.

This CDR3 is CASSSLVENTGELFF. The CDR3 region has the DNA TGCGCCAGCAGCTCTTTGGTTGAGAACACCGGGGAGCTGTTTTTT. The chain carries TRBV5-1 and TRBJ2-2; D is unresolved. The CDR3 length is 15 residues. V lost 3 bases to trimming and J lost 1 base, with 10 bases between them. Looked up from germline, CDR1 is SGHRS and CDR2 is YFSETQ.

The rearrangement links TRBV18 to TRBJ2-2; 7 bases align to TRBD2. The CDR3 loop spans 16 amino acids. The trim removed 6 bases at V and 1 base at J, leaving 8 bases unmatched. Germline-derived CDR1 and CDR2 are KGHSH and LQKENI. The CDR3 sequence: CASSRFQRENTGELFF. The CDR3 DNA reads as TGTGCCAGCTCCCGATTCCAGCGGGAGAACACCGGGGAGCTGTTTTTT.

The chain carries TRBV5-6 and TRBJ2-4; unclear D gene. Trimming took off 3 bases at V and 1 base at J, with 8 bases between the two ends. CDR3 length: 14 residues. CDR1 SGHDT and CDR2 YYEEEE come from the germline V gene. The CDR3 reads CASSSHDAKNIQYF. CDR3 nucleotides: TGTGCCAGCAGCTCGCACGATGCCAAAAACATTCAGTACTTC.

There are a few counts of this clone. Here the CDR3 DNA reads TGTGCCAGCAGTCCCTCCGGGACAACGGTCTATGGCTACACCTTC. As protein: CASSPSGTTVYGYTF. The chain has TRBV28 and TRBJ1-2; D might be TRBD1 (6 bases). This CDR3 has 15 residues. V dropped 5 bases and J dropped 4 bases, with 17 bases sitting between them. Germline values: CDR1 MDHEN, CDR2 SYDVKM.

The rearrangement uses TRBV9 and TRBJ1-2; 7 positions match TRBD1. The CDR3 runs 15 residues. CDR1 and CDR2 from the germline V gene are SGDLS and YYNGEE. Unmatched junction bases numbered 6, after V lost 0 bases and J lost 4 bases. CDR3 sequence reads: CASSVDTGDPYGYTF. DNA for the CDR3: TGTGCCAGCAGCGTAGACACAGGGGACCCCTATGGCTACACCTTC.

The genes are TRBV3-1 (or the pseudogene TRBV3-2) and TRBJ1-1; D is unresolved. Germline V CDR1 and CDR2: LGHDT, YNNKEL (reference sequence). Between the trimmed V and J ends, which lost 6 bases and 2 bases, there was a span of 13 bases. The CDR3 is 14 amino acids. This CDR3 is CASRHLSRNTEAFF. DNA of the CDR3: TGTGCCAGCAGACACCTATCCAGAAACACTGAAGCTTTCTTT.

This clone appeared a single time. The chain joins TRBV21-1 to TRBJ2-7; the table names TRBD1, a call not compared with the DNA. TRBV21-1 is shown as a pseudogene. The CDR3 length is 17 residues. In DNA form, the CDR3 reads TGTGCCAGCAGCAAAAGGGTTCGCCGACAGGGTTATTACGAGCAGTACTTC. Encoded protein: CASSKRVRRQGYYEQYF.

The chain combines TRBV9 with TRBJ1-1, with D uncertain. The V end was cut by 1 base, the J end by 5 bases, with 9 bases between. The CDR3 runs to 13 residues. The germline CDR1 and CDR2 sequences are SGDLS and YYNGEE. The CDR3 nucleotides read TGTGCCAGCAGCGTAAATCCGTGGACTGAAGCTTTCTTT. It encodes CASSVNPWTEAFF.